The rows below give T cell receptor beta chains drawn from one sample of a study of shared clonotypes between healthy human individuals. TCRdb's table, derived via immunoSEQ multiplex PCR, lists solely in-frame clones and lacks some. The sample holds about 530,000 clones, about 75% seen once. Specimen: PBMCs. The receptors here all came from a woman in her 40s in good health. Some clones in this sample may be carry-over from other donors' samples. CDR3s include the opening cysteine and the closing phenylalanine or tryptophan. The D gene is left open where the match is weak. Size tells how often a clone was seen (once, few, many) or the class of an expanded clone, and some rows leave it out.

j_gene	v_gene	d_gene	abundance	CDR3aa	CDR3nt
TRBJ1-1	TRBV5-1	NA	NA	CASSTDGGMNTEAFF	TGCGCCAGCAGCACGGATGGTGGGATGAACACTGAAGCTTTCTTT
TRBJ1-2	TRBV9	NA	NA	CASSPFGTSKGYTF	TGTGCCAGCAGCCCCTTTGGGACAAGCAAGGGCTACACCTTC
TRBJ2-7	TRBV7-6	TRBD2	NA	CASSLAPGGMAYYEQYF	TGTGCCAGCAGCTTAGCCCCGGGGGGGATGGCTTACTACGAGCAGTACTTC
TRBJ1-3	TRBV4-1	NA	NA	CASSLARGQGNTIYF	TGCGCCAGCAGCCTTGCCAGAGGACAGGGAAACACCATATATTTT
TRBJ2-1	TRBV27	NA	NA	CASSLSMGNEQFF	TGTGCCAGCAGTTTATCGATGGGGAATGAGCAGTTCTTC
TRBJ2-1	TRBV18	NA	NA	CASSPLSYNEQFF	TGTGCCAGCTCACCCCTGTCCTACAATGAGCAGTTCTTC
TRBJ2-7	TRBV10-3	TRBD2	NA	CATRRTTSGPEQYF	TGTGCCACCAGAAGGACGACTAGCGGGCCCGAGCAGTACTTC
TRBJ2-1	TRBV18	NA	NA	CASSPPSIGGNEQFF	TGTGCCAGCTCACCACCGTCAATCGGGGGCAATGAGCAGTTCTTC
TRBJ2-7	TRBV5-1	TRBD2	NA	CASSHPLERETSYEQYF	TGCGCCAGCAGCCACCCCTTGGAGCGGGAGACCTCCTACGAGCAGTACTTC
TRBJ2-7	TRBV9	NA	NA	CASSRAGREQYF	TGTGCCAGCTCCAGGGCCGGACGGGAGCAGTACTTC
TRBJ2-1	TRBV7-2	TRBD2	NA	CASSLAPLLAGPHNEQFF	TGTGCCAGCAGCTTAGCGCCACTGCTAGCGGGACCCCACAATGAGCAGTTCTTC
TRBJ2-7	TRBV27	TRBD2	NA	CASSLSVAGVKSSYEQYF	TGTGCCAGCAGTTTAAGCGTAGCGGGAGTTAAAAGCTCCTACGAGCAGTACTTC
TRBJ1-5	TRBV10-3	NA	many	CAISDQENQPQHF	TGTGCCATCAGTGATCAGGAGAATCAGCCCCAGCATTTT
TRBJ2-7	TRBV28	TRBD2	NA	CASSRSGSLSYEQYF	TGTGCCAGCAGCCGGAGCGGGAGCCTCTCCTACGAGCAGTACTTC
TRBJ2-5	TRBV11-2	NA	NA	CASSQGRETQYF	TGTGCCAGCAGCCAAGGCAGAGAGACCCAGTACTTC
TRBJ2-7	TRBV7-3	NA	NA	CASSSGWLGEQYF	TGTGCCAGCAGCTCCGGGTGGCTAGGCGAGCAGTACTTC
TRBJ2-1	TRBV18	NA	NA	CASSRGLDNEQFF	TGTGCCAGCTCACGGGGTTTGGACAATGAGCAGTTCTTC
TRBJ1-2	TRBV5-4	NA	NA	CASSLGDYGYTF	TGTGCCAGCAGCTTAGGGGACTATGGCTACACCTTC
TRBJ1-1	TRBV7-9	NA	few	CASSLGAFF	TGTGCCAGCAGCTTAGGAGCTTTCTTT
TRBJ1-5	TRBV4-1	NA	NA	CASSQARGNQPQHF	TGCGCCAGCAGCCAGGCTCGAGGGAATCAGCCCCAGCATTTT
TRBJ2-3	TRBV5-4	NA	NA	CASSLGGLTDTQYF	TGTGCCAGCAGCTTGGGGGGCCTCACAGATACGCAGTATTTT
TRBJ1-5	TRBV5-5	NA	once	CASSFRPDSSNQPQHF	TGTGCCAGCAGCTTCCGCCCGGACAGTAGCAATCAGCCCCAGCATTTT
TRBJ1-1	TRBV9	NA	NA	CASSVVGGEAFF	TGTGCCAGCAGCGTAGTGGGGGGTGAAGCTTTCTTT
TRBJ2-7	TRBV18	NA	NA	CASSPAGSPARYEQYF	TGTGCCAGCTCACCCGCCGGGTCCCCGGCTCGCTACGAGCAGTACTTC
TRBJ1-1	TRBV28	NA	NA	CASSLNGAPREREAFF	TGTGCCAGCAGTCTTAACGGGGCCCCAAGGGAGCGTGAAGCTTTCTTT
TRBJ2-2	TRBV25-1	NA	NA	CASSEYPNTGELFF	TGTGCCAGCAGTGAATATCCGAACACCGGGGAGCTGTTTTTT
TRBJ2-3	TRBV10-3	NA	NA	CAISGSADTQYF	TGTGCCATCAGTGGGTCGGCAGATACGCAGTATTTT
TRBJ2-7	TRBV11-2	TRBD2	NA	CASSLGREVSYEQYF	TGTGCCAGCAGCTTAGGTCGGGAGGTGTCCTACGAGCAGTACTTC
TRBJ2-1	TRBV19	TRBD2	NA	CASSGLAGGRGNEQFF	TGTGCCAGTAGTGGCCTAGCGGGAGGGCGCGGCAATGAGCAGTTCTTC
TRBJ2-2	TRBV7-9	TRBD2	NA	CASSGTIHTGELFF	TGTGCCAGCAGCGGGACTATACACACCGGGGAGCTGTTTTTT
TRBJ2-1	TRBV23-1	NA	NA	CASSPLTGRDEQFF	TGCGCCAGCAGTCCCTTAACAGGGAGAGATGAGCAGTTCTTC
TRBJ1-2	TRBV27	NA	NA	CASLKRTNYGYTF	TGTGCCAGCCTCAAGCGGACTAACTATGGCTACACCTTC
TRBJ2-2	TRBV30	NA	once	CAWRPWDKGRTGELFF	TGTGCCTGGAGGCCATGGGACAAAGGAAGGACCGGGGAGCTGTTTTTT
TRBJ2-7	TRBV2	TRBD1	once	CASRWGPRQGLYEQYF	TGTGCCAGCAGGTGGGGGCCCAGACAGGGTTTATACGAGCAGTACTTC
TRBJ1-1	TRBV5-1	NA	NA	CASSLARVTGTEAFF	TGCGCCAGCAGCTTGGCCCGGGTCACAGGGACTGAAGCTTTCTTT
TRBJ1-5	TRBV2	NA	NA	CASSDSDQPQHF	TGTGCCAGCAGTGACTCTGATCAGCCCCAGCATTTT
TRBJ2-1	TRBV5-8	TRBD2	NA	CASSLGLAGPTYNEQFF	TGTGCCAGCAGCCTCGGACTAGCGGGACCCACCTACAATGAGCAGTTCTTC
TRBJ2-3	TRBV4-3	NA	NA	CASSQGGAGFPDTQYF	TGCGCCAGCAGCCAAGGAGGCGCCGGGTTCCCAGATACGCAGTATTTT
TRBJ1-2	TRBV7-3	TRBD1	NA	CASSPQTGGDYGYTF	TGTGCCAGCAGCCCCCAGACAGGGGGGGACTATGGCTACACCTTC
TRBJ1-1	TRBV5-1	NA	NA	CASSWNRANTEAFF	TGCGCCAGCAGCTGGAACAGGGCGAACACTGAAGCTTTCTTT
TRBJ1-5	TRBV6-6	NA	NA	CASRAGANQPQHF	TGTGCCAGCAGGGCGGGGGCCAATCAGCCCCAGCATTTT
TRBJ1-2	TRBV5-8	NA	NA	CASSSRELERPKYGYTF	TGTGCCAGCAGCTCCCGGGAACTCGAACGCCCAAAGTATGGCTACACCTTC
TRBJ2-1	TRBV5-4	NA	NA	CASSLGQGRNEQFF	TGTGCCAGCAGCTTGGGGCAGGGTCGGAATGAGCAGTTCTTC
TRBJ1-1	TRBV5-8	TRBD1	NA	CASSLAWTGRGAEAFF	TGTGCCAGCAGCTTGGCCTGGACAGGGCGGGGGGCTGAAGCTTTCTTT
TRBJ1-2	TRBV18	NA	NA	CASSPAGSPYGYTF	TGTGCCAGCTCACCGGCTGGGAGTCCCTACGGCTACACCTTC
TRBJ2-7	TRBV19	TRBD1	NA	CASSGTGEIKQYF	TGTGCCAGTAGTGGGACAGGGGAAATTAAGCAGTACTTC
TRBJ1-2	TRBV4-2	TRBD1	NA	CASSQVVRQGDFGYTF	TGTGCCAGCAGCCAAGTGGTGCGGCAGGGGGATTTTGGCTACACCTTC
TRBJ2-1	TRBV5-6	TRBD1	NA	CASSLYRGQYNEQFF	TGTGCCAGCAGCTTGTACAGGGGCCAATACAATGAGCAGTTCTTC
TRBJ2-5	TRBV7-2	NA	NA	CASSFSRESWETQYF	TGTGCCAGCAGCTTTTCCCGGGAGAGTTGGGAGACCCAGTACTTC
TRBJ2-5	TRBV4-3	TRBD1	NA	CASSQEWGTGSGTQYF	TGCGCCAGCAGCCAAGAATGGGGGACAGGGAGTGGGACCCAGTACTTC